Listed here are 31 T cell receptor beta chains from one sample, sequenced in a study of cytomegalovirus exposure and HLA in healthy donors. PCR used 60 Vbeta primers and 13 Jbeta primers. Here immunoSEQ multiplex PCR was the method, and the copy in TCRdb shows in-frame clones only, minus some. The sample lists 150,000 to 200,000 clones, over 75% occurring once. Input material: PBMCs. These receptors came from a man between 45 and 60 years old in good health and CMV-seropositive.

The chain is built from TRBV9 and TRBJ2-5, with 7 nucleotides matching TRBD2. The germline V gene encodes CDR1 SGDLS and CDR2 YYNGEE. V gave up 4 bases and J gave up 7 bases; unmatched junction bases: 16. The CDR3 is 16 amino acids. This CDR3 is CASSPRGVLGEGTQYF. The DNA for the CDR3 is TGTGCCAGCAGCCCCCGGGGGGTTTTGGGCGAAGGGACCCAGTACTTC.

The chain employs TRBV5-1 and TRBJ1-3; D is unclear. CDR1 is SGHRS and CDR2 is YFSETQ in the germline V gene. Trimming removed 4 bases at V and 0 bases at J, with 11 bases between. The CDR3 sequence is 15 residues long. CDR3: CASSSRGSSGNTIYF. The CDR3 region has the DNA TGCGCCAGCAGCAGTAGAGGAAGCTCTGGAAACACCATATATTTT.

For the CDR3, the DNA is TGCAGCGCCGGAGGGAATGAAGCTTTCTTT. Translated: CSAGGNEAFF. The gene calls are TRBV20-1 and TRBJ1-1; D is unresolved. Germline CDR1 and CDR2: DFQATT and SNEGSKA (reference sequence). This CDR3 is 10 amino acids long.

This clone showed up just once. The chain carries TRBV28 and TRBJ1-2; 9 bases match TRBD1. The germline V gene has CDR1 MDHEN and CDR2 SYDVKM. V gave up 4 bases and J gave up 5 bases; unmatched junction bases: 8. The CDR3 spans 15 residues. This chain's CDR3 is CASSSPTGGGYGYTF. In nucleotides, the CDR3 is TGTGCCAGCAGTTCCCCGACAGGGGGAGGATATGGCTACACCTTC.

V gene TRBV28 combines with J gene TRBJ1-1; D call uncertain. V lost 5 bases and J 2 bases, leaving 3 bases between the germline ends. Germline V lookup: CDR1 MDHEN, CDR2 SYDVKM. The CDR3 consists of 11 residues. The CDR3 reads CASSVNTEAFF. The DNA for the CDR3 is TGTGCCAGCAGTGTAAACACTGAAGCTTTCTTT.

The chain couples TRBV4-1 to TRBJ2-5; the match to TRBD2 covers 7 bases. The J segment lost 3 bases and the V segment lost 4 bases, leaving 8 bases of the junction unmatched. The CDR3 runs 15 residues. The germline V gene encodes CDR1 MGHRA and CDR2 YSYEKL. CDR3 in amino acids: CASSLGDYLKETQYF. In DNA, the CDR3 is TGCGCCAGCAGCCTTGGGGACTACCTGAAAGAGACCCAGTACTTC.

The CDR3 coding sequence is TGCGCCAGCAGCCCGTCGACGGGGGGGTCCGAGACCCAGTACTTC. The encoded protein is CASSPSTGGSETQYF. J is TRBJ2-5 and V is TRBV5-1; 8 nucleotides agree with TRBD2. CDR1 is SGHRS and CDR2 is YFSETQ in the germline V gene. V shed 4 bases, J shed 5 bases, and the junction held 10 bases outside the gene matches. The CDR3 totals 15 residues.

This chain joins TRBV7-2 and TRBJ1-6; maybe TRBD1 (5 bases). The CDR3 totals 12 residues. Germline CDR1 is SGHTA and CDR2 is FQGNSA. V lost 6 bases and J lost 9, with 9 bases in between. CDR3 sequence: CASSGGVSPLHF. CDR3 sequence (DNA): TGTGCCAGCAGTGGGGGGGTTTCACCCCTCCACTTT.

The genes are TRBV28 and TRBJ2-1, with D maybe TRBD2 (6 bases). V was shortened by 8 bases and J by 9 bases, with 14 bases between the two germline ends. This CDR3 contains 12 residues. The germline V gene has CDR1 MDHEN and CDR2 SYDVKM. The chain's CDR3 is CASSLGGFEQFF. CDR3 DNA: TGTGCCAGCTCCCTCGGGGGATTTGAGCAGTTCTTC.

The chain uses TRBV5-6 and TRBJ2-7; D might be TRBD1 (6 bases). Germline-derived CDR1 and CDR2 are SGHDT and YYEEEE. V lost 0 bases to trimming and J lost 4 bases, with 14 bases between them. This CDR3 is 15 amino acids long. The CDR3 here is CASSLESSGAYEQYV. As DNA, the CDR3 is TGTGCCAGCAGCTTGGAATCGTCAGGGGCTTACGAGCAGTACGTC.

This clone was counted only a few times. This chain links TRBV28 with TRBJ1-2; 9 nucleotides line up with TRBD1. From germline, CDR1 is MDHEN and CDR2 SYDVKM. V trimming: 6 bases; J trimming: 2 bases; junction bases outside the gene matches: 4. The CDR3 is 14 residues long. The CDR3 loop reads CASSQGQGNYGYTF. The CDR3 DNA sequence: TGTGCCAGCAGCCAGGGACAGGGAAACTATGGCTACACCTTC.

DNA for the CDR3: TGTGCCAGCACCGGTGGGGACAGGGGTGTCGTGGAACTGTTTTTT. It encodes CASTGGDRGVVELFF. The V and J genes are TRBV2 and TRBJ1-4; 10 bases are shared with TRBD1. Germline-derived CDR1 and CDR2 are SNHLY and FYNNEI. The CDR3 consists of 15 residues. V trimming: 7 bases; J trimming: 12 bases; junction bases outside the gene matches: 14.

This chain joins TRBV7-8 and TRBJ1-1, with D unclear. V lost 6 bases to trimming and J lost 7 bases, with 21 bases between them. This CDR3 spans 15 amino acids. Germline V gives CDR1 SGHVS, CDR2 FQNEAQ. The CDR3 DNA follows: TGTGCCAGCAGGTATATTATCGAGGGCGTAAATGAAGCTTTCTTT. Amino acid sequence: CASRYIIEGVNEAFF.

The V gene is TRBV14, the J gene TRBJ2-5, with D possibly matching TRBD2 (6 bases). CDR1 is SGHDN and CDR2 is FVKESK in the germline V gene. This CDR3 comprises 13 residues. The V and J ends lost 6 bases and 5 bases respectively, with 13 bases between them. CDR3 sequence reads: CASRKSGLETQYF. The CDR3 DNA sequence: TGTGCCAGCAGAAAAAGCGGGCTGGAGACCCAGTACTTC.

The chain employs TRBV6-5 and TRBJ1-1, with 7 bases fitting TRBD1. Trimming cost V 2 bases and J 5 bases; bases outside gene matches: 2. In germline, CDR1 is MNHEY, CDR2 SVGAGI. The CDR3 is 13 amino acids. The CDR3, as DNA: TGTGCCAGCAGTTACACAGGGGTGACTGAAGCTTTCTTT. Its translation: CASSYTGVTEAFF.

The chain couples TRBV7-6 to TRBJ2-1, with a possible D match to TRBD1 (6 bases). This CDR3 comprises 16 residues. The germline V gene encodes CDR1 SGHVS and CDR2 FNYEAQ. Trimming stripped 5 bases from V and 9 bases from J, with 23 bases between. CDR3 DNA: TGTGCCAGCAGCCCCCAGGAGTATGCTGGGGGCGGTGAGCAGTTCTTC. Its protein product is CASSPQEYAGGGEQFF.

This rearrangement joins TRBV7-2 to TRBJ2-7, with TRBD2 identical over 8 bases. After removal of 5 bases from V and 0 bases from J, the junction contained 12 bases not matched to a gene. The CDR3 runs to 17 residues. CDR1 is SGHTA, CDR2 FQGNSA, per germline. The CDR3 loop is CASSRPFGGGNSYEQYF. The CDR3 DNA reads TGTGCCAGCAGCCGTCCCTTTGGCGGGGGGAACTCCTACGAGCAGTACTTC. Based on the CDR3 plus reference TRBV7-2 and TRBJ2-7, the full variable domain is GAGVSQSPSNKVTEKGKDVELRCDPISGHTALYWYRQSLGQGLEFLIYFQGNSAPDKSGLPSDRFSAERTGGSVSTLTIQRTQQEDSAVYLCASSRPFGGGNSYEQYFGPGTRLTVT.

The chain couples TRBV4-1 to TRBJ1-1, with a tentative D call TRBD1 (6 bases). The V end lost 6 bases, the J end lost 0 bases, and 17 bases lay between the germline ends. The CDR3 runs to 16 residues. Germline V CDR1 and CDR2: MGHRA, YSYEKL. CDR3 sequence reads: CASSSYREVMNTEAFF. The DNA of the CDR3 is TGCGCCAGCAGTTCTTACAGGGAAGTGATGAACACTGAAGCTTTCTTT.

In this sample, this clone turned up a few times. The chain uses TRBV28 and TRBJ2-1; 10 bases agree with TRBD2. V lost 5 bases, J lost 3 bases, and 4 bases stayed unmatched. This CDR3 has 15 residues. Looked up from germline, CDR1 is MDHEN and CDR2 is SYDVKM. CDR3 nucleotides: TGTGCCAGCAGTGGGGGACTAGCGAACTACAATGAGCAGTTCTTC. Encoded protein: CASSGGLANYNEQFF.

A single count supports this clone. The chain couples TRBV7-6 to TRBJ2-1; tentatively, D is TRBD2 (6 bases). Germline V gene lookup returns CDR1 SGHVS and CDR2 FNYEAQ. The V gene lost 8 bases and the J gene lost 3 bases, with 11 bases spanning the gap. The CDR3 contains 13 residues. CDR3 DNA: TGTGCCAGCGGCGGCGGGGTCTACAATGAGCAGTTCTTC. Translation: CASGGGVYNEQFF.

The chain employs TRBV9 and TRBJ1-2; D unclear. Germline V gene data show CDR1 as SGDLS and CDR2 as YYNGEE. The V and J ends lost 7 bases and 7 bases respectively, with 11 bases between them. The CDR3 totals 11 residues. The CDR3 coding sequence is TGTGCCAGCGGGCGGGAAACTGGCTACACCTTC. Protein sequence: CASGRETGYTF.

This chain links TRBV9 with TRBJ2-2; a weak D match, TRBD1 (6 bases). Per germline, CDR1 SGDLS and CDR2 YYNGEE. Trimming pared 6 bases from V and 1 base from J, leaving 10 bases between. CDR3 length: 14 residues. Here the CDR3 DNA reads TGTGCCAGCACCGGGACACTGAACACCGGGGAGCTGTTTTTT. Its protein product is CASTGTLNTGELFF.

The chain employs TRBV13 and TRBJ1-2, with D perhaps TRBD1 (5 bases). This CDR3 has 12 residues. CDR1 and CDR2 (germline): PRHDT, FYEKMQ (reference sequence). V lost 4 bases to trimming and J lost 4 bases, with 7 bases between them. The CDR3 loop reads CASSSDSYGYTF. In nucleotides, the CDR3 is TGTGCCAGCAGCTCCGACAGCTATGGCTACACCTTC.

CDR3 amino acids: CASSAQGMVQPQHF. DNA for the CDR3: TGTGCCAGCAGTGCACAGGGAATGGTCCAGCCCCAGCATTTT. This chain uses TRBV28 with TRBJ1-5, with D maybe TRBD1 (6 bases). The V and J ends lost 5 bases and 7 bases respectively, with 15 bases between them. This CDR3 contains 14 residues. The V gene's germline CDR1 is MDHEN and CDR2 SYDVKM.

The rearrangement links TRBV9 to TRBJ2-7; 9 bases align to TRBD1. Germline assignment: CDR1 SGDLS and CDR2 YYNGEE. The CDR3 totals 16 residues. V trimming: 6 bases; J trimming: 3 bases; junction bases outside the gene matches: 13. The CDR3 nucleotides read TGTGCCAGCACCCCACTTAACGGACAGGGGTTCTACGAGCAGTACTTC. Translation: CASTPLNGQGFYEQYF.

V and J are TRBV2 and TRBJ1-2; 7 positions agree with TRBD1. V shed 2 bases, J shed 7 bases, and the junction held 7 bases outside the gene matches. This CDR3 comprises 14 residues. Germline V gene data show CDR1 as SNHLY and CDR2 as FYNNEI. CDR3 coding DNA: TGTGCCAGCAGTGAAAGAGGGCAGGGGGGTGGCTACACCTTC. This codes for CASSERGQGGGYTF.

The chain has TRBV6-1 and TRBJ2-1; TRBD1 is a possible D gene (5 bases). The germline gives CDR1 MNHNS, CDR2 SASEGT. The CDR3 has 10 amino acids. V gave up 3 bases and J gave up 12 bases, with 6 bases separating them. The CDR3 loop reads CASSDTGQFF. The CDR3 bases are TGTGCCAGCAGTGATACAGGGCAGTTCTTC.

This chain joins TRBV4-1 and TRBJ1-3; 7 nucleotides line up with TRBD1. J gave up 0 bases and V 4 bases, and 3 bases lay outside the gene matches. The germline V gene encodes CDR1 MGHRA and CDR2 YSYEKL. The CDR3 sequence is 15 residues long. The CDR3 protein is CASSPRDSSGNTIYF. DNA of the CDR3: TGCGCCAGCAGCCCCCGGGACAGCTCTGGAAACACCATATATTTT.

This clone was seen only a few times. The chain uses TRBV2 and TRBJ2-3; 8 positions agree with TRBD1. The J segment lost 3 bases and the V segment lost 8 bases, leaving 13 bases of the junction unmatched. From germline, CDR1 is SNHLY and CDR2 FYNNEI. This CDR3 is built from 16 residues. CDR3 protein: CASRLGGTGWTDTQYF. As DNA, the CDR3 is TGTGCCAGCCGCTTGGGCGGGACAGGATGGACAGATACGCAGTATTTT.

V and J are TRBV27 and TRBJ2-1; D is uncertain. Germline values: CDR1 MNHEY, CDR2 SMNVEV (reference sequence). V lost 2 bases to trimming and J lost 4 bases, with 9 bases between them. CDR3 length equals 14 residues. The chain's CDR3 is CASSLGLGYNEQFF. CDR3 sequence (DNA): TGTGCCAGCAGTTTAGGTCTAGGTTACAATGAGCAGTTCTTC.

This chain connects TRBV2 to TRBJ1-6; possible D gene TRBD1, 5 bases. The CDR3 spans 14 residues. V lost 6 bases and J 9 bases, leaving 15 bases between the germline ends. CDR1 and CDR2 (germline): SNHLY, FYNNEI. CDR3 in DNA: TGTGCCAGCAGCGCGACAGCACAGGTTTCACCCCTCCACTTT. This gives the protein CASSATAQVSPLHF.